Presented here are 17 T cell receptor beta chains from one specimen sequenced in a study of beta chain features in type 1 diabetes. Overall study findings and caveats: All four CD4+ subsets from Type 1 diabetes patients carried moderately but significantly shorter TCRB CDR3s.

The entirety of the isolated RNA underwent reverse transcription, so expressed TCRB transcripts were sequenced. Only in-frame clones appear in the TCRdb table, and some are missing; sequencing was by immunoSEQ multiplex PCR. The sample carries 50,000 to 70,000 clones, roughly 52% recorded once. Their cognate antigens are unknown. Source material: Tregs from blood. The receptors stem from a woman aged 40 to 55 with type 1 diabetes.

The CDR3 nucleotides read TGTGCCAGCAGCTTAGGGACAACTCAGCCCCAGCATTTT. This encodes CASSLGTTQPQHF. V is TRBV7-9 and J is TRBJ1-5; D is perhaps TRBD1 (5 bases). Trimming stripped 1 base from V and 6 bases from J, with 7 bases between. This CDR3 has 13 amino acids. From germline, CDR1 is SEHNR and CDR2 FQNEAQ (reference sequence).

This clone was recorded a few times. The chain recombines TRBV29-1 with TRBJ2-3, with 12 positions matching TRBD2. Germline V gene sequence: CDR1 SQVTM, CDR2 ANQGSEA. The CDR3 totals 14 residues. V dropped 8 bases and J dropped 2; count of bases not matched to a gene: 5. CDR3 DNA sequence: TGCAGCTTGACTAGCGGGGGCCTCACAGATACGCAGTATTTT. This translates into CSLTSGGLTDTQYF.

This clone was recorded only once. The CDR3 DNA reads TGTGCCAGCAGGCGCACCCGGAGGGAGCATGGCTACACCTTC. Its translation is CASRRTRREHGYTF. The chain carries TRBV6-5 and TRBJ1-2; D gene uncertain. Germline lookup yields CDR1 MNHEY and CDR2 SVGAGI. V shed 6 bases and J shed 6 bases, with 17 bases lying between them. There are 14 residues in the CDR3.

The chain has TRBV28 and TRBJ1-2; 9 bases agree with TRBD1. Germline V gene data show CDR1 as MDHEN and CDR2 as SYDVKM. This CDR3 has 12 amino acids. V shed 8 bases and J 3 bases; nucleotides not matched to a gene: 1. The CDR3 loop is CASWDRDYGYTF. The DNA for the CDR3 is TGTGCCAGCTGGGACAGGGACTATGGCTACACCTTC.

The V gene is TRBV6-1, the J gene TRBJ2-7; D gene uncertain. The CDR3 runs to 11 residues. The germline CDR1 and CDR2 sequences are MNHNS and SASEGT. Between the trimmed V and J ends, which lost 5 bases and 7 bases, there was a span of 9 bases. The CDR3 protein is CASSYMEEQYF. The CDR3 bases are TGTGCCAGCAGTTACATGGAGGAGCAGTACTTC.

This chain links TRBV29-1 with TRBJ2-7, with a possible D match to TRBD1 (6 bases). In germline, CDR1 is SQVTM, CDR2 ANQGSEA. This CDR3 comprises 13 residues. The CDR3 reads CSGGSGQSYEQYF. In DNA form, the CDR3 reads TGCAGTGGTGGCAGTGGACAGTCCTACGAGCAGTACTTC.

The chain combines TRBV4-2 with TRBJ2-1, with D unclear. The CDR3 spans 13 residues. Germline V gene data show CDR1 as LGHNA and CDR2 as YNFKEQ. Trimming removed 2 bases at V and 7 bases at J, with 9 bases between. The CDR3 here is CASSQYPLNEQFF. DNA for the CDR3: TGTGCCAGCAGCCAATACCCACTGAATGAGCAGTTCTTC.

This chain connects TRBV28 to TRBJ2-7; D is perhaps TRBD1 (6 bases). Germline CDR1 reads MDHEN; CDR2 reads SYDVKM. V was pared by 6 bases and J by 4 bases, with 10 bases between. The CDR3 length is 12 residues. The CDR3 region is CASRARGYEQYF. CDR3 DNA sequence: TGTGCCAGCAGGGCTAGGGGGTACGAGCAGTACTTC.

V is TRBV4-3 and J is TRBJ2-3; 7 nucleotides match TRBD1. Germline-derived CDR1 and CDR2 are LGHNA and YSLEER. V was pared by 0 bases and J by 3 bases, with 6 bases of the junction left unmatched. This CDR3 is 16 amino acids long. The CDR3 region has the DNA TGCGCCAGCAGCCAAGATCAGGGGGAAGGAACAGATACGCAGTATTTT. This sequence encodes CASSQDQGEGTDTQYF.

This clone has only a few counts. V gene TRBV18 combines with J gene TRBJ2-2; TRBD2 agrees at 8 bases. This CDR3 comprises 13 residues. V gave up 2 bases and J gave up 7 bases; unmatched junction bases: 0. Germline-derived CDR1 and CDR2 are KGHSH and LQKENI. This chain's CDR3 is CASSPSGSGELFF. DNA for the CDR3: TGTGCCAGCTCACCAAGCGGGAGCGGGGAGCTGTTTTTT. The full variable domain, its missing parts supplied by reference TRBV18 and TRBJ2-2, is NAGVMQNPRHLVRRRGQEARLRCSPMKGHSHVYWYRQLPEEGLKFMVYLQKENIIDESGMPKERFSAEFPKEGPSILRIQQVVRGDSAAYFCASSPSGSGELFFGEGSRLTVL.

The CDR3 DNA is TGTGCCAGCAGTTCACAGGGATGGGAGCAGTACTTC. Translating gives CASSSQGWEQYF. The chain links TRBV6-6 to TRBJ2-7; tentatively, D is TRBD1 (6 bases). The CDR3 has 12 residues. V lost 4 bases to trimming and J lost 7 bases, with 11 bases between them. Germline V gives CDR1 MNHNY, CDR2 SVGAGI (reference sequence).

This chain uses TRBV28 with TRBJ2-1, with TRBD1 identical over 7 bases. Trimming at V came to 6 bases and at J to 0 bases, leaving 5 bases not matched to a gene. The germline V gene encodes CDR1 MDHEN and CDR2 SYDVKM. The CDR3 extends over 15 amino acids. This CDR3 reads CASRRDRNSYNEQFF. CDR3 DNA sequence: TGTGCCAGCAGGAGGGACAGAAACTCCTACAATGAGCAGTTCTTC. Filled out from reference TRBV28 and TRBJ2-1, the complete variable domain reads DVKVTQSSRYLVKRTGEKVFLECVQDMDHENMFWYRQDPGLGLRLIYFSYDVKMKEKGDIPEGYSVSREKKERFSLILESASTNQTSMYLCASRRDRNSYNEQFFGPGTRLTVL.

J is TRBJ2-3 and V is TRBV10-3, with a tentative D call TRBD2 (5 bases). Germline CDR1 reads ENHRY; CDR2 reads SYGVKD. This CDR3 is 15 amino acids long. V was cut by 2 bases and J by 1 base, with 10 bases left in between. This CDR3 is CAISERGRGTDTQYF. Here the CDR3 DNA reads TGTGCCATCAGTGAGCGGGGTCGGGGCACAGATACGCAGTATTTT.

The rearrangement joins TRBV2 to TRBJ1-5; 10 bases match TRBD1. With 6 bases clipped from V and 4 bases from J, the junction kept 3 bases outside the gene matches. Per germline, CDR1 SNHLY and CDR2 FYNNEI. This CDR3 has 14 amino acids. CDR3 in amino acids: CASSRDRGNQPQHF. Here the CDR3 DNA reads TGTGCCAGCAGCCGGGACAGGGGAAATCAGCCCCAGCATTTT.

The V call is TRBV4-1, the J call TRBJ1-2; maybe TRBD1 (5 bases). The CDR3 covers 14 residues. The V end lost 1 base, the J end lost 7 bases, and 13 bases lay between the germline ends. Germline CDR1 reads MGHRA; CDR2 reads YSYEKL. CDR3 nucleotides: TGCGCCAGCAGCCAAGGCAGGGAATTAGGTGGCTACACCTTC. Its translation is CASSQGRELGGYTF.

This rearrangement joins TRBV15 to TRBJ1-4; a weak D match, TRBD1 (5 bases). The CDR3 contains 15 residues. CDR1 and CDR2 from the germline V gene are LNHNV and YYDKDF (reference sequence). V lost 1 base to trimming and J lost 5 bases, with 11 bases between them. CDR3 protein: CATSRVGGANEKLFF. The DNA for the CDR3 is TGTGCCACCAGCAGAGTGGGGGGAGCCAATGAAAAACTGTTTTTT.

CDR3 region: CASSFSGTLNSPLHF. The CDR3 DNA follows: TGTGCCAGCAGTTTTTCCGGGACACTTAATTCACCCCTCCACTTT. V usage is TRBV27 and J usage is TRBJ1-6; maybe TRBD1 (6 bases). Trimming cost V 3 bases and J 6 bases, with 12 bases left between them. Germline CDR1 is MNHEY and CDR2 is SMNVEV (reference sequence). The CDR3 covers 15 residues.